This TCR beta chain appears in the sequencing data of a study of spatial heterogeneity in lung cancer. In the study overall: In the raw reads, each unique TCR and UMI combination was present more than ten times on average.

This clonotype showed up many times. Per germline, CDR1 LNHNV and CDR2 YYDKDF (reference sequence). V lost 0 bases to trimming and J lost 5 bases, with 10 bases between them. CDR3 length: 14 amino acids. The library protocol tagged each TCR cDNA with a unique molecular identifier. Each CDR3 protein is one row after TCRdb ran MiXCR on the 5' RACE reads. The table lists 50,000 to 65,000 distinct CDR3 sequences, 8.4% of them singletons. Described time point: sample taken at primary tumor resection. Tumor, nontumor lung or frozen PBMC supplied whole RNA, sequenced without sorting. Samples came from roughly 70 TRACERx patients with untreated early-stage lung cancer.

This rearrangement joins TRBV15 to TRBJ2-5; D is unresolved. This material consisted of PBMCs, taken at surgery. The receptor's source is a female donor with early-stage non-small cell lung cancer. The CDR3 region is CATSRDQNFETQYF. DNA for the CDR3: TGTGCCACCAGCAGAGATCAGAATTTTGAGACCCAGTACTTC. The variable domain in full, completed from reference TRBV15 and TRBJ2-5, reads DAMVIQNPRYQVTQFGKPVTLSCSQTLNHNVMYWYQQKSSQAPKLLFHYYDKDFNNEADTPDNFQSRRPNTSFCFLDIRSPGLGDTAMYLCATSRDQNFETQYFGPGTRLLVL.